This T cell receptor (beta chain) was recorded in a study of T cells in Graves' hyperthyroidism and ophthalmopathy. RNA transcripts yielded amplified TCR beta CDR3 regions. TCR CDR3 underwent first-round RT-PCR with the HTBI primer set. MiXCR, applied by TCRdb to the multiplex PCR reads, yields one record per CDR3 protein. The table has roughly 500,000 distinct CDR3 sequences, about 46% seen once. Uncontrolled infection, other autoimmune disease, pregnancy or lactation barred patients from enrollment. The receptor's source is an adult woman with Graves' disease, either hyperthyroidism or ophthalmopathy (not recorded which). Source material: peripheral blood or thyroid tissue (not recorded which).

As DNA, the CDR3 is TGTGCCAGCAGCTTACCCGATCCAGGGGACACTGAAGCTTTCTTT. Encoded protein: CASSLPDPGDTEAFF. The V call is TRBV11-2, the J call TRBJ1-1; weak D call: TRBD1 (6 bases). CDR3 length equals 15 residues. V shed 2 bases and J shed 3 bases, with 13 bases lying between them. Germline loops: CDR1 SGHAT, CDR2 FQNNGV.